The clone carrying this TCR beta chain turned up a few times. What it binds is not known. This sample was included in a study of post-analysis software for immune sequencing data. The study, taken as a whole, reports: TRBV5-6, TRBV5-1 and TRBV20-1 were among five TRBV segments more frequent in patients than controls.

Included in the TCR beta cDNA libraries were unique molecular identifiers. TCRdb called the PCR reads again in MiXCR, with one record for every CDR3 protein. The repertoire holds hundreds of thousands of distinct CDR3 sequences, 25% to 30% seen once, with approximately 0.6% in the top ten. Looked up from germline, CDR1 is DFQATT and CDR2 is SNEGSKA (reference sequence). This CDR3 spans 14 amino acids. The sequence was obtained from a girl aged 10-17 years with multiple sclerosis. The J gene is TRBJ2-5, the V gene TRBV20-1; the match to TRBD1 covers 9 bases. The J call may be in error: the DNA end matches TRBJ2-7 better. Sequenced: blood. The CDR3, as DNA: TGCAGTGCCTACAGGGGGCGGGCTTCTCGCGAGCAGTACTTC. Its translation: CSAYRGRASREQYF.